The rows below give T cell receptor beta chains drawn from one sample of a study of T cells in Graves' hyperthyroidism and ophthalmopathy. TCRdb itself ran the multiplex PCR reads through MiXCR, one entry per CDR3 protein. The sample has approximately 620,000 distinct CDR3 sequences; about a sixth are singletons. The sequenced sample consisted of blood. The receptors were gathered from a woman in her 40s with Graves' ophthalmopathy. Both conserved end residues are part of each CDR3. A D gene is named only where the DNA matches it firmly. Clone size is shown for a subset of rows, as once, few, many or a class of expanded clone.

V,length,J,D,size,CDR3,DNA
TRBV5-1,16,TRBJ1-5,.,few,CASSLGWGSSNQPQHF,TGCGCCAGCAGCCTGGGGTGGGGCTCTAGCAATCAGCCCCAGCATTTT
TRBV18,16,TRBJ1-1,.,many,CASSPSSSVENTEAFF,TGTGCCAGCTCACCCTCATCGTCGGTGGAGAACACTGAAGCTTTCTTT
TRBV18,14,TRBJ2-7,TRBD1,many,CASFATGVSYEQYF,TGTGCCAGCTTCGCGACAGGGGTGTCCTACGAGCAGTACTTC
TRBV12-5,17,TRBJ1-2,TRBD1,few,CASGLAPGDRFNYGYTF,TGTGCTAGTGGTTTGGCACCAGGGGACAGATTTAACTATGGCTACACCTTC
TRBV7-9,15,TRBJ2-7,TRBD1,many,CASSSLSGQGDEQYF,TGTGCCAGCAGCTCCCTCTCGGGACAGGGGGACGAGCAGTACTTC
TRBV20-1,15,TRBJ1-5,TRBD1,few,CSARGTTGGSQPQHF,TGCAGTGCTAGAGGGACTACAGGGGGCAGTCAGCCCCAGCATTTT
TRBV29-1,13,TRBJ2-3,.,.,CSVGNKLTDTQYF,TGCAGCGTTGGTAACAAACTCACAGATACGCAGTATTTT
TRBV20-1,13,TRBJ1-1,.,.,CSAIPGTNTEAFF,TGCAGTGCTATCCCCGGGACGAACACTGAAGCTTTCTTT
TRBV15,20,TRBJ1-2,.,many,CATSAGDGVGQTILDYGYTF,TGTGCCACCAGCGCAGGGGACGGGGTCGGACAGACAATATTGGACTATGGCTACACCTTC
TRBV30,12,TRBJ2-7,.,many,CAWSEWAYEQYF,TGTGCCTGGAGTGAGTGGGCCTACGAGCAGTACTTC
TRBV2,14,TRBJ1-2,TRBD1,many,CASRGDSHAYGYTF,TGTGCCAGCAGGGGGGACAGCCATGCCTATGGCTACACCTTC
TRBV11-2,13,TRBJ1-1,.,.,CASSFPTGGKAFF,TGTGCCAGCAGTTTTCCGACAGGAGGAAAAGCTTTCTTT
TRBV28,15,TRBJ2-7,.,many,CASKGGTVLSYEQYF,TGTGCCAGCAAGGGCGGGACAGTCCTCTCCTACGAGCAGTACTTC
TRBV6-1,18,TRBJ2-2,TRBD2,.,CASSESGLAGTLTGELFF,TGTGCCAGCAGTGAGAGTGGACTAGCGGGGACACTCACCGGGGAGCTGTTTTTT
TRBV6-1,14,TRBJ2-7,.,many,CASRARRDSYEQYF,TGTGCCAGCAGGGCTAGACGGGACTCCTACGAGCAGTACTTC
TRBV24-1,15,TRBJ2-1,.,many,CATSDSRARTYEQFF,TGTGCCACCAGTGATTCCCGGGCCAGGACCTATGAGCAGTTCTTC
TRBV20-1,16,TRBJ2-3,TRBD1,many,CSARDHGTGYTDTQYF,TGCAGTGCTAGAGATCACGGGACAGGGTACACAGATACGCAGTATTTT
TRBV9,17,TRBJ2-1,.,few,CASSEYDRPSSYNEQFF,TGTGCCAGCAGCGAATACGATCGGCCTAGCTCCTACAATGAGCAGTTCTTC
TRBV12-3/TRBV12-4,14,TRBJ2-2,TRBD1,.,CASRLDRGAGELFF,TGTGCCAGCAGACTTGACAGGGGCGCCGGGGAGCTGTTTTTT
TRBV3-1,16,TRBJ1-2,TRBD1,many,CASRNYTGGTGDGYTF,TGTGCCAGCAGAAATTACACAGGGGGCACGGGTGATGGCTACACCTTC
TRBV5-1,14,TRBJ1-1,.,.,CASSTEGVNTEAFF,TGCGCCAGCAGCACGGAGGGGGTGAACACTGAAGCTTTCTTT